This T cell receptor (beta chain) comes out of a study of T cells in Graves' hyperthyroidism and ophthalmopathy (dated by TCRdb to between 2018 and 2021). With regard to the full study: Peripheral blood was sampled at the time of initial diagnosis, prior to any treatment. A discovery cohort of about 95 patients, about 40 with Graves' ophthalmopathy and 55 to 60 with stable Graves' hyperthyroidism, was used to find distinguishing TCR V-J signatures. Prospective prediction of ophthalmopathy was tested in an independent validation cohort of 18 to 20 hyperthyroidism patients and 17 patients who later progressed to ophthalmopathy. The roughly 94 discovery patients were randomly divided into training and test sets at a 7:3 ratio. In addition, the study compared T-cell repertoires in thyroid tissue and in blood from a handful of Graves' hyperthyroidism patients. After sampling, hyperthyroidism patients received methimazole starting at 30 mg daily, and ophthalmopathy patients received high-dose intravenous methylprednisolone. TCR Vbeta CDR3 sequencing of roughly 140 peripheral blood samples (more than 40 ophthalmopathy, approximately 80 hyperthyroidism and approximately 17 progressor patients) is reported in the paper.

Hyperthyroidism patients were aged 18 to 65 years and newly diagnosed, with disease duration of less than 2 months. Any patient with an uncontrolled infection, another autoimmune disease, pregnancy or lactation was excluded. Diagnoses relied on clinical symptoms, serum thyroxine and TRAb, thyroid ultrasound and orbital computed tomography. Blood from progressor patients was collected at the time of first diagnosis with hyperthyroidism, before any ophthalmopathy symptoms had appeared. PBMCs were isolated from roughly 10 ml of fresh peripheral blood by Ficoll-Paque density gradient centrifugation. Patients classed as progressors first received a Graves' hyperthyroidism diagnosis and then went on to develop ophthalmopathy during follow-up. Trizol reagent was used to extract total RNA, and RNA quality was then checked on an Agilent 2100 Bioanalyzer. A remark on this clonotype: What antigen it recognizes has not been identified. It may be a read error: a sequence one base away is much more abundant.

Taken from the germline V gene, the CDR1 and CDR2 loops are SGHRS and YFSETQ. The CDR3, from cysteine to phenylalanine, totals 15 residues. Kept here is only the CDR3 DNA, which spans 45 bases and is read in frame from base 1. Amplification of TCR beta CDR3 regions was carried out from RNA transcripts. The first round of RT-PCR for the TCR CDR3 was performed with the HTBI primer set and the Qiagen OneStep RT-PCR kit. The libraries were constructed in a second round of multiplex PCR and then size-selected and purified. Paired-end sequencing of the libraries was performed with 100 bp reads on an Illumina HiSeq2000. Regarding the original processing steps: SOAPnuke was used to process the raw data, throwing out any read that contained adapters or uncalled bases, had a mean Phred below 15, or lacked an exact constant-primer or identifier match. COPE v1.2.5 was used to merge high-quality paired reads, and clonotypes were defined as unique nucleotide sequences. MiTCR v1.1 was used to align clonotypes to the IMGT TRBV, TRBD and TRBJ reference segments. Analysis was restricted to V-J combinations with a frequency above 0.0001, which covered 99% to 99.2% of repertoires. A TCS score was defined as the ratio between F50 (clonal expansion) and ExV (chaos), using BLOSUM62-based TCRdist between CDR3 peptides within each V-J. Welch's t-statistics and random forest reduced around 550 V-J features to some 14, which were used in a naive Bayes classifier (R e1071). TCRdb trimmed public reads at Q25 via fastp, called clones via MiXCR and kept in-frame beta chains. Each entry merges the rows of one CDR3 protein and shows their most common DNA and genes. These V and J calls derive from TCRdb rather than the authors' analysis. Within this sample are a few hundred thousand distinct CDR3 sequences, with 15% to 19% of them counted one time only. The ten largest clones capture around 30% of the sample.

The full study reports these points: No statistical method was used to fix the sample size in advance, and group allocation was not hidden from the investigators. Ophthalmopathy was separated from stable hyperthyroidism by a 13 V-J signature model, with over 85% sensitivity and roughly 84% specificity obtained in cross-validation and 80%/75% obtained in testing. Most expanded thyroid clonotypes (frequency above 0.001) were also found in blood, which suggests that blood repertoires may mirror thyroid immune responses. In validation, progression to ophthalmopathy was predicted by the model with 55% to 71% sensitivity and around 76% specificity, a median of roughly 6 months before onset.

This receptor was taken from a woman aged 18-29 years with Graves' hyperthyroidism that later progressed to Graves' ophthalmopathy. Here the chain combines TRBV5-1 and TRBJ2-6, with the D gene too uncertain to name. Input material: blood. The CDR3 protein: CASSSRGAGVNVLTF. At the DNA level, the sequence is TGCGCCAGCAGCTCCCGCGGCGCTGGGGTCAACGTCCTGACTTTC.